The entry that follows covers one T cell receptor beta chain sequence. What it recognizes is unknown. Method: immunoSEQ multiplex PCR; TCRdb's copy keeps in-frame clones and lacks some. The repertoire consists of about 2.2 million clones, with about 93% occurring once and the leading ten covering approximately 1.7%. The data were taken from a study of shared clonotypes between healthy human individuals. Study-wide results and limits: Among donors, clonotype sharing was expected to be affected by sequencing depth.

V was clipped by 4 bases and J by 5 bases, with 15 bases between them. The CDR3 has 15 residues. The germline V gene has CDR1 SGHRS and CDR2 YFSETQ. Naive CD8 cells comprised CD45RO-negative, CCR7-positively selected cells, excluding terminally differentiated effector memory CD45RA+ cells. This chain uses TRBV5-1 with TRBJ2-2; either TRBD1 or TRBD2 may supply D (5 bases each). Source material: naive CD8+ T cells from PBMCs. The TCR was taken from a man between 18 and 35 years old in good health. Some clones in this sample may be carry-over from other donors' samples. The CDR3 DNA reads as TGCGCCAGCAGCATCCCGGGACCGACAACCGGGGAGCTGTTTTTT. It yields the protein CASSIPGPTTGELFF.